The 9 T cell receptor beta chains given below trace back to one sample, sequenced in a study of cytomegalovirus exposure and HLA in healthy donors. Vbeta (60) and Jbeta (13) primers were used in the PCR. The method was immunoSEQ multiplex PCR; TCRdb's version includes in-frame clones alone and lacks a portion of them. Found here are some 100,000 clones, more than 75% of them singletons; the top ten hold under 5%. The sample was PBMCs. Receptors were obtained from a woman in her forties or fifties in good health and CMV-seropositive.

V usage is TRBV7-3 and J usage is TRBJ2-3; D possibly corresponds to TRBD2 (6 bases). CDR1 SGHTA and CDR2 FQGTGA come from the germline V gene. V lost 5 bases and J lost 0, with 12 bases in between. The CDR3 totals 15 residues. CDR3 sequence (DNA): TGTGCCAGCAGCAGCGCGGGGTTAAGCACAGATACGCAGTATTTT. This translates into CASSSAGLSTDTQYF.

The chain is built from TRBV5-5 and TRBJ1-5; possible D gene TRBD1, 5 bases. V lost 0 bases and J 2 bases, leaving 12 bases between the germline ends. The CDR3 is 16 amino acids. Germline CDR1 reads SGHKS; CDR2 reads YYEKEE (reference sequence). The CDR3 reads CASSLGFARGNQPQHF. DNA of the CDR3: TGTGCCAGCAGCTTGGGGTTCGCCAGGGGCAATCAGCCCCAGCATTTT. The full variable domain, in which reference TRBV5-5 and TRBJ1-5 provide the parts outside the CDR3, is DAGVTQSPTHLIKTRGQQVTLRCSPISGHKSVSWYQQVLGQGPQFIFQYYEKEERGRGNFPDRFSARQFPNYSSELNVNALLLGDSALYLCASSLGFARGNQPQHFGDGTRLSIL.

Details on this clone: One end of the junction fails to match germline, which may point to a read error. The rearrangement joins TRBV7-9 to TRBJ1-3; no definite D call. There are 16 residues in the CDR3. Germline V gene sequence: CDR1 SEHNR, CDR2 FQNEAQ (reference sequence). CDR3 nucleotides: TGTTCCAGCATCGTAGGAGGTTTACGGAGTGGAAACACCATATATTTT. Amino acids: CSSIVGGLRSGNTIYF. Filled out from reference TRBV7-9 and TRBJ1-3, the complete variable domain reads DTGVSQNPRHKITKRGQNVTFRCDPISEHNRLYWYRQTLGQGPEFLTYFQNEAQLEKSRLLSDRFSAERPKGSFSTLEIQRTEQGDSAMYLCSSIVGGLRSGNTIYFGEGSWLTVV.

V is TRBV4-1 and J is TRBJ2-7, with TRBD1 matching over 9 bases. The CDR3 totals 15 residues. J was trimmed by 2 bases and V by 6 bases; bases with no gene match: 8. Germline loops: CDR1 MGHRA, CDR2 YSYEKL. The CDR3, as DNA: TGCGCCAGCAGAACCGGGACAGGGCATACCTACGAGCAGTACTTC. Protein product: CASRTGTGHTYEQYF.

Only one count was recorded for this clone. The chain couples TRBV11-1 to TRBJ1-5; D is undetermined. Looked up from germline, CDR1 is SGHAT and CDR2 is FQDESV (reference sequence). The CDR3 length is 12 residues. With 3 bases removed from V and 9 bases from J, the gap between germline ends came to 9 bases. CDR3 nucleotide sequence: TGTGCCAGCAGCTTGAAAGGAGGGCCCCAGCATTTT. Its translation is CASSLKGGPQHF.

The chain has TRBV27 and TRBJ1-1; D call uncertain. The germline CDR1 and CDR2 sequences are MNHEY and SMNVEV (reference sequence). Trimming removed 5 bases at V and 3 bases at J, with 13 bases between. The CDR3 is 14 residues long. In DNA, the CDR3 is TGTGCCAGCAGTCCTGGGAGGCAGGACACTGAAGCTTTCTTT. As protein: CASSPGRQDTEAFF.

V is TRBV2 and J is TRBJ2-7; 7 bases match TRBD1. The CDR3 spans 16 residues. V lost 2 bases and J lost 5; bases outside the gene matches: 12. The germline CDR1 and CDR2 sequences are SNHLY and FYNNEI. For the CDR3, the DNA is TGTGCCAGCAGTGAATGGGGGACAGCGGACCTCAACGAGCAGTACTTC. Its protein is CASSEWGTADLNEQYF.

This clone has more than one count but fewer than ten. This sequence joins TRBV10-1 and TRBJ2-2, with TRBD2 matching 11 bases. The CDR3 is 16 amino acids. J was trimmed by 1 base and V by 5 bases; bases with no gene match: 3. CDR1 and CDR2 from the germline V gene are WNHNN and SYGVQD (reference sequence). DNA for the CDR3: TGCGCCAGCAGTACCGGGACTAGCGGGAACACCGGGGAGCTGTTTTTT. Its protein product is CASSTGTSGNTGELFF.

Only one count was recorded for this clone. This chain links TRBV19 with TRBJ2-1; a weak D match, TRBD2 (6 bases). The CDR3 covers 16 residues. Germline CDR1 LNHDA, CDR2 SQIVND (reference sequence). Trimming took off 1 base at V and 5 bases at J, with 15 bases between the two ends. Written as DNA, the CDR3 is TGTGCCAGTAGTATAGGGGAGCTAGCGCCTGACAATGAGCAGTTCTTC. Amino acids: CASSIGELAPDNEQFF.